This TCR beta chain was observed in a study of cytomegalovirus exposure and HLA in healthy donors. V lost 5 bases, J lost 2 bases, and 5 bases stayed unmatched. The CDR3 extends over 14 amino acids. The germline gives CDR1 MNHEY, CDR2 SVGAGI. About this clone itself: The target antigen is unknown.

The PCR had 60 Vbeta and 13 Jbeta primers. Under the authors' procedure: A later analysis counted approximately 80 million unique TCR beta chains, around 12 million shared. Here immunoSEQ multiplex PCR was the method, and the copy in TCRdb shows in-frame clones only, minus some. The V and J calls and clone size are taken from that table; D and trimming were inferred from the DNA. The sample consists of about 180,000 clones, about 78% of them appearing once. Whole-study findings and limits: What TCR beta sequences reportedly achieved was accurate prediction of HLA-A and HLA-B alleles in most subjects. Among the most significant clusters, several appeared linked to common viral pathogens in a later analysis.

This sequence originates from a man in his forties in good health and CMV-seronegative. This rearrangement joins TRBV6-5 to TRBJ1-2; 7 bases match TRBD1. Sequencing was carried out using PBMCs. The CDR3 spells CASSRAQGNYGYTF. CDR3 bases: TGTGCCAGCAGTCGTGCACAGGGGAACTATGGCTACACCTTC.